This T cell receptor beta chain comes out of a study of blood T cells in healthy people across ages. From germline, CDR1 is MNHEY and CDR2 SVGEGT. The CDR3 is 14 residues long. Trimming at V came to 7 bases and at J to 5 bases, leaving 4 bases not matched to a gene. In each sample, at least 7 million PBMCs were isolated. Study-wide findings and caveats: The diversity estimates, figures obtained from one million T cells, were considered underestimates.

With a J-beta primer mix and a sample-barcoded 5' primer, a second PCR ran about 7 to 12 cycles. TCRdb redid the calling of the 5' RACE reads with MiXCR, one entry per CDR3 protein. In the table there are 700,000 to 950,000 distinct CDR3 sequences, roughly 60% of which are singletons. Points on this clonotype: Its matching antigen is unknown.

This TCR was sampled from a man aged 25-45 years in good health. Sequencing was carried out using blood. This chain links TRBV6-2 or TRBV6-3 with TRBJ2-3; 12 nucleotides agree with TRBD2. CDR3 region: CASTRLAGVDTQYF. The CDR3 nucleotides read TGTGCCAGCACCCGACTAGCGGGAGTAGATACGCAGTATTTT.